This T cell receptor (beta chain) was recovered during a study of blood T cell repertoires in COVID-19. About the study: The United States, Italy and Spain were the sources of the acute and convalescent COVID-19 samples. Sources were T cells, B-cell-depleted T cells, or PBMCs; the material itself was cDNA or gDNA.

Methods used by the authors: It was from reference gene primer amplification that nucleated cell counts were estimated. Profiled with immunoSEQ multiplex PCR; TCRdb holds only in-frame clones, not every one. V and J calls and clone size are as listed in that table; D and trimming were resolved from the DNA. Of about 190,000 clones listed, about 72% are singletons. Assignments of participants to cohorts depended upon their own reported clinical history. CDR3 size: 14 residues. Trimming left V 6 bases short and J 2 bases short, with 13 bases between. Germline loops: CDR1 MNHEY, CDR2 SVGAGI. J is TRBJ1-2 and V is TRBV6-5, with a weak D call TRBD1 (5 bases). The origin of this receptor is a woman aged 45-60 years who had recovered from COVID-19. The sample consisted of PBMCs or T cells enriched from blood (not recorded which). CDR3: CASSLDRRNYGYTF. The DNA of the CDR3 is TGTGCCAGCAGCCTTGACAGAAGAAACTATGGCTACACCTTC.